A single sample gave rise to the 25 T cell receptor beta chains below, sequenced in a study of blood T cell repertoires in COVID-19. Some clones are missing from TCRdb's copy, which holds only in-frame ones; the method was immunoSEQ multiplex PCR. The table has 150,000 to 180,000 clones, 76% seen once. The specimen sequenced was peripheral blood. Receptor source: a woman older than 75 with acute or convalescent COVID-19.

CDR3 DNA sequence: TGTGCCAGCAGCTGGGACAGGGATGCACCCCTCCACTTT. This gives the protein CASSWDRDAPLHF. This sequence joins TRBV7-2 and TRBJ1-6, with 9 positions matching TRBD1. The ends lost 4 bases at V and 11 bases at J; junction bases unmatched: 3. The CDR3 spans 13 residues. The germline V gene has CDR1 SGHTA and CDR2 FQGNSA.

This clone has just a few counts. This chain links TRBV2 with TRBJ1-5; possible D gene TRBD1, 5 bases. Germline V CDR1 and CDR2: SNHLY, FYNNEI. The V and J ends lost 7 bases and 2 bases respectively, with 12 bases between them. This CDR3 is 14 amino acids long. As DNA, the CDR3 is TGTGCCAGCAAGGACCACAGGCGCAATCAGCCCCAGCATTTT. Translation gives CASKDHRRNQPQHF.

The chain links TRBV7-8 to TRBJ1-5; TRBD1 might be the D (5 bases). From germline, CDR1 is SGHVS and CDR2 FQNEAQ. This CDR3 has 14 residues. V lost 5 bases to trimming and J lost 6 bases, with 14 bases between them. CDR3 bases: TGTGCCAGCAGCGTCGGGGGAGGGAGTCAGCCCCAGCATTTT. This codes for CASSVGGGSQPQHF.

The chain is built from TRBV20-1 and TRBJ2-5; D remains unclear. V was cut by 6 bases and J by 4 bases, with 6 bases left in between. The germline gives CDR1 DFQATT, CDR2 SNEGSKA (reference sequence). This CDR3 spans 10 amino acids. The DNA of the CDR3 is TGCAGTGCGTTTCGAGAGACCCAGTACTTC. This encodes CSAFRETQYF.

This clone showed up just a few times. The chain has TRBV7-8 and TRBJ1-5; D ambiguous. This CDR3 contains 13 residues. Trimming shortened V by 0 bases and J by 7 bases, and 7 bases separated the two germline ends. The germline gives CDR1 SGHVS, CDR2 FQNEAQ. The CDR3 DNA reads as TGTGCCAGCAGCTTAGCGGAGAACCAGCCCCAGCATTTT. This encodes CASSLAENQPQHF.

The CDR3 DNA is TGCGCCAGCAGCCAAGAGGGCGCGGGACAGAGCTACACAGATACGCAGTATTTT. Protein: CASSQEGAGQSYTDTQYF. The rearrangement joins TRBV4-1 to TRBJ2-3; D perhaps matches TRBD1 (7 bases). CDR1 and CDR2 (germline): MGHRA, YSYEKL. Trimming stripped 0 bases from V and 2 bases from J, with 18 bases between. The CDR3 extends over 18 amino acids.

The V and J genes are TRBV3-1 (or the pseudogene TRBV3-2) and TRBJ1-1; D might be TRBD1 (5 bases). Trimming took 4 bases from V and 4 from J, leaving 10 bases between them. The CDR3 totals 13 residues. CDR1 is LGHDT, CDR2 YNNKEL, per germline (reference sequence). The CDR3 nucleotides are TGTGCCAGCAGCCTGACAGATGCCACTGAAGCTTTCTTT. It codes for CASSLTDATEAFF.

This clone was seen a handful of times. The rearrangement links TRBV7-2 to TRBJ1-5; 7 nucleotides agree with TRBD1. With V trimmed by 3 bases and J by 2 bases, 7 bases remained unmatched. The CDR3 totals 16 residues. The germline V gene encodes CDR1 SGHTA and CDR2 FQGNSA. The CDR3 nucleotides are TGTGCCAGCAGCTTTTGGCTAACAGGGGGCAATCAGCCCCAGCATTTT. This sequence encodes CASSFWLTGGNQPQHF. Variable domain in full (rest from reference TRBV7-2 and TRBJ1-5): GAGVSQSPSNKVTEKGKDVELRCDPISGHTALYWYRQSLGQGLEFLIYFQGNSAPDKSGLPSDRFSAERTGGSVSTLTIQRTQQEDSAVYLCASSFWLTGGNQPQHFGDGTRLSIL.

J is TRBJ1-5 and V is TRBV6-5; D possibly corresponds to TRBD1 (6 bases). The CDR3 covers 14 residues. Looked up from germline, CDR1 is MNHEY and CDR2 is SVGAGI. V lost 2 bases and J lost 7, with 12 bases in between. CDR3 protein: CASSYGQGMQPQHF. The DNA of the CDR3 is TGTGCCAGCAGTTACGGGCAGGGGATGCAGCCCCAGCATTTT.

The chain is built from TRBV29-1 and TRBJ1-1; 7 bases are shared with TRBD1. CDR3 size: 13 residues. Germline values: CDR1 SQVTM, CDR2 ANQGSEA. V was clipped by 7 bases and J by 0 bases; unmatched bases: 5. Here the CDR3 reads CSGGQLMNTEAFF. The CDR3 DNA follows: TGCAGCGGGGGACAGTTAATGAACACTGAAGCTTTCTTT.

The chain couples TRBV19 to TRBJ2-1; TRBD2 matches at 14 bases. The CDR3 contains 14 residues. V lost 7 bases, J lost 8 bases, and 4 bases stayed unmatched. Germline CDR1 and CDR2: LNHDA and SQIVND (reference sequence). The CDR3 coding sequence is TGTGCCAGTACCGGGACTAGCGGGAGCTATGAGCAGTTCTTC. This encodes CASTGTSGSYEQFF. Drawing the rest from reference TRBV19 and TRBJ2-1, the complete variable domain is DGGITQSPKYLFRKEGQNVTLSCEQNLNHDAMYWYRQDPGQGLRLIYYSQIVNDFQKGDIAEGYSVSREKKESFPLTVTSAQKNPTAFYLCASTGTSGSYEQFFGPGTRLTVL.

This chain connects TRBV27 to TRBJ2-2; D perhaps matches TRBD2 (7 bases). Germline V lookup: CDR1 MNHEY, CDR2 SMNVEV (reference sequence). The V and J ends lost 8 bases and 2 bases respectively, with 21 bases between them. The CDR3 contains 17 residues. CDR3 sequence (DNA): TGTGCCAGCTCGACACTGGGGGCTAGCGGAAACACCGGGGAGCTGTTTTTT. It specifies CASSTLGASGNTGELFF.

The chain has TRBV30 and TRBJ2-7; 7 bases line up with TRBD2. Unmatched junction bases numbered 21, after V lost 1 base and J lost 9 bases. Germline V CDR1 and CDR2: GTSNPN, SVGIG (reference sequence). There are 17 residues in the CDR3. The CDR3 DNA reads as TGTGCCTGGAGTGCCCGGGGGGTCCTCGACAGCAGAGCGCGGCAGTACTTC. This encodes CAWSARGVLDSRARQYF.

The gene calls are TRBV6-2 or TRBV6-3 and TRBJ1-5; 7 bases are a match to TRBD1. J lost 4 bases, V lost 4 bases, and 4 bases had no gene match. Germline V lookup: CDR1 MNHEY, CDR2 SVGEGT. This CDR3 has 14 amino acids. The CDR3 DNA follows: TGTGCCAGCAGTTGGACAGGTTATAATCAGCCCCAGCATTTT. It encodes CASSWTGYNQPQHF.

V gene TRBV5-1 combines with J gene TRBJ2-1; D remains ambiguous. Germline V gene sequence: CDR1 SGHRS, CDR2 YFSETQ. This CDR3 has 13 residues. V lost 3 bases and J lost 8, with 12 bases in between. CDR3 residues: CASSSPSLDEQFF. The CDR3 DNA follows: TGCGCCAGCAGCTCGCCCTCGTTAGATGAGCAGTTCTTC.

Concerning this clone itself: Distinct nucleotide sequences in the sample also encode this CDR3. The chain uses TRBV7-7 and TRBJ2-7; D might be TRBD1 (6 bases). From germline, CDR1 is SSHAT and CDR2 FNYEAQ (reference sequence). The V and J ends lost 5 bases and 2 bases respectively, with 10 bases between them. The CDR3 is 13 residues long. The CDR3 DNA sequence: TGTGCCAGCAGCCCTACAGGGACCTACGAGCAGTACTTC. This sequence encodes CASSPTGTYEQYF.

This chain uses TRBV5-4 with TRBJ2-2; tentative D call: TRBD1 (5 bases). The CDR3 extends over 15 amino acids. Germline values: CDR1 SGHNT, CDR2 YYREEE (reference sequence). Trimming shortened V by 0 bases and J by 1 base, and 7 bases separated the two germline ends. This chain's CDR3 is CASSLGQGNTGELFF. The CDR3 coding sequence is TGTGCCAGCAGCTTGGGGCAGGGGAACACCGGGGAGCTGTTTTTT.

J is TRBJ1-2 and V is TRBV18; 8 nucleotides agree with TRBD1. V lost 2 bases to trimming and J lost 0 bases; unmatched junction nucleotides: 11. The CDR3 has 18 amino acids. The germline V gene has CDR1 KGHSH and CDR2 LQKENI. CDR3 sequence reads: CASSPWGTGTGTNYGYTF. The CDR3 DNA sequence: TGTGCCAGCTCACCATGGGGAACCGGGACAGGAACTAACTATGGCTACACCTTC.

The chain carries TRBV11-2 and TRBJ1-5; no clear D gene. Germline CDR1 is SGHAT and CDR2 is FQNNGV. The V end lost 3 bases, the J end lost 4 bases, and 13 bases lay between the germline ends. The CDR3 covers 15 residues. The CDR3 here is CASSFSEAGNQPQHF. CDR3 coding DNA: TGTGCCAGCAGCTTTTCGGAGGCGGGAAATCAGCCCCAGCATTTT.

V and J are TRBV30 and TRBJ2-5, with D possibly TRBD2 on 6 matching bases. The V end was cut by 1 base, the J end by 4 bases, with 10 bases between. The germline V gene encodes CDR1 GTSNPN and CDR2 SVGIG (reference sequence). This CDR3 contains 13 residues. CDR3 nucleotides: TGTGCCTGGAGTGACGTGGGGGGAGAGACCCAGTACTTC. Translated, it gives CAWSDVGGETQYF.

The J gene is TRBJ1-4, the V gene TRBV12-3 or TRBV12-4; D not certain. CDR3 length equals 13 residues. V shed 8 bases and J shed 5 bases, with 12 bases lying between them. CDR3 nucleotide sequence: TGTGCCAGCTCTTATGCGGGGAATGAAAAACTGTTTTTT. Translation gives CASSYAGNEKLFF.

This clone was detected once. The V and J genes are TRBV25-1 and TRBJ1-1; D might be TRBD1 (6 bases). The CDR3 sequence is 13 residues long. Per germline, CDR1 MGHDK and CDR2 SYGVNS. Trimming cost V 0 bases and J 10 bases, with 12 bases left between them. In DNA, the CDR3 is TGTGCCAGCAGTGAATATGACAGGAGGACAGCTTTCTTT. Encoded protein: CASSEYDRRTAFF.

The chain couples TRBV7-6 to TRBJ2-1; TRBD2 is a possible D gene (6 bases). This CDR3 is built from 15 residues. Deletions cut 7 bases from V and 8 bases from J, with 21 bases between. Germline V gives CDR1 SGHVS, CDR2 FNYEAQ. The DNA for the CDR3 is TGTGCCAGCACCCTGCGGGACGGACTGAGGGATGAGCAGTTCTTC. It codes for CASTLRDGLRDEQFF.

The genes are TRBV24-1 and TRBJ1-2; a possible D gene is TRBD1 (6 bases). This CDR3 contains 13 residues. The germline V and J ends were trimmed by 5 bases and 4 bases, with 10 bases remaining between them. Per germline, CDR1 KGHDR and CDR2 SFDVKD. For the CDR3, the DNA is TGTGCCACCAGTGTGGACAGTTTCTATGGCTACACCTTC. Its translation: CATSVDSFYGYTF.

The gene calls are TRBV28 and TRBJ1-3; 8 bases fit TRBD1. The V gene's germline CDR1 is MDHEN and CDR2 SYDVKM. The V segment lost 7 bases and the J segment 5 bases; nucleotides outside the gene matches: 13. This CDR3 comprises 16 residues. DNA for the CDR3: TGTGCCAGCACCACTACCCGGGACAGGTTAAGAAACACCATATATTTT. Translated: CASTTTRDRLRNTIYF.